The clone carrying this T cell receptor (beta chain) was seen once. These data originate in a study of control samples from healthy donors and cancer patients. Germline V lookup: CDR1 LGHDT, CDR2 YNNKEL (reference sequence). The CDR3 extends over 16 amino acids. V was pared by 0 bases and J by 9 bases, with 15 bases between. Assay used: immunoSEQ multiplex PCR; TCRdb lists only in-frame clones, some missing. The sample lists roughly 120,000 clones; approximately 95% were seen once. The gene calls are TRBV3-1 (or the pseudogene TRBV3-2) and TRBJ1-6; no clear D. The sequenced sample consisted of blood. The source of this sequence is a man aged 30 to 45 in good health. In DNA, the CDR3 is TGTGCCAGCAGCCAAGATCAGGACCCCCGGGGTTCACCCCTCCACTTT. It yields the protein CASSQDQDPRGSPLHF.